These 5 T cell receptor beta chains originate from one sample sequenced in a study of shared clonotypes between healthy human individuals. The data were produced by immunoSEQ multiplex PCR, yet TCRdb's version contains in-frame clones alone and is incomplete. This sample carries about a million clones, roughly 80% of them seen once, and the ten largest clones take roughly 0.82%. Sample: memory CD4+ T cells from PBMCs. Subset noted: CD45RA-negative fraction. The source is a man aged 18 to 30 in good health. Some clones in this sample may be carry-over from other donors' samples.

The V and J genes are TRBV5-1 and TRBJ2-1, with D perhaps TRBD1 (5 bases). Trimming cost V 4 bases and J 1 base, with 9 bases left between them. Germline assignment: CDR1 SGHRS and CDR2 YFSETQ. The CDR3 has 14 residues. The CDR3 DNA reads as TGCGCCAGCAGCGACAGTACTTCCTACAATGAGCAGTTCTTC. Protein: CASSDSTSYNEQFF.

The CDR3 DNA follows: TGTGCCAGCAGCTTAGGTAGAGGGCAGGGCGCCACTGAAGCTTTCTTT. Translated, it gives CASSLGRGQGATEAFF. V and J are TRBV11-2 and TRBJ1-1, with a weak D call TRBD1 (5 bases). V gave up 1 base and J gave up 4 bases, with 16 bases separating them. This CDR3 is 16 amino acids long. Germline V lookup: CDR1 SGHAT, CDR2 FQNNGV.

The chain links TRBV6-5 to TRBJ2-2; D is undetermined. Germline V gene lookup returns CDR1 MNHEY and CDR2 SVGAGI. Trimming stripped 6 bases from V and 3 bases from J, with 5 bases between. CDR3 size: 12 residues. CDR3 residues: CASRKYTGELFF. CDR3 sequence (DNA): TGTGCCAGCAGGAAATACACCGGGGAGCTGTTTTTT.

This chain's CDR3 is CASSLVQGGDEKLFF. The DNA of the CDR3 is TGTGCCAGCAGCTTGGTTCAGGGAGGAGATGAAAAACTGTTTTTT. J is TRBJ1-4 and V is TRBV7-9, with a possible D match to TRBD1 (5 bases). The CDR3 totals 15 residues. V lost 3 bases and J lost 6, with 14 bases in between. Per germline, CDR1 SEHNR and CDR2 FQNEAQ (reference sequence). Using reference TRBV7-9 and TRBJ1-4 for the parts outside the CDR3, the full variable domain is DTGVSQNPRHKITKRGQNVTFRCDPISEHNRLYWYRQTLGQGPEFLTYFQNEAQLEKSRLLSDRFSAERPKGSFSTLEIQRTEQGDSAMYLCASSLVQGGDEKLFFGSGTQLSVL.

The V gene is TRBV27, the J gene TRBJ1-1; D remains unclear. The germline gives CDR1 MNHEY, CDR2 SMNVEV (reference sequence). With 6 bases removed from V and 2 bases from J, the gap between germline ends came to 25 bases. CDR3 length: 18 residues. The CDR3 here is CASSLFISPKDGNTEAFF. The CDR3 nucleotides read TGTGCCAGCAGCCTGTTTATCAGTCCCAAGGACGGTAACACTGAAGCTTTCTTT.